The sequence of this T cell receptor beta chain was determined in a study of T cell responses to AZD1222 COVID-19 vaccine. Study outcomes and limitations: Clonal diversity may have been underestimated in mostly white British donors.

Profiled with immunoSEQ multiplex PCR; TCRdb holds only in-frame clones, not every one. This sample has 80,000 to 130,000 clones; around nine tenths occur once, and the top ten carry 3.3%. The CDR3 is 14 amino acids. With V trimmed by 6 bases and J by 6 bases, 5 bases remained unmatched. The germline gives CDR1 SNHLY, CDR2 FYNNEI. A few counts support this clone. Its antigen is undetermined. This rearrangement joins TRBV2 to TRBJ1-5; TRBD1 aligns across 10 bases. This sequence originates from an adult in good health. The specimen was peripheral blood, collected on day 0 of AZD1222 vaccination. The CDR3: CASSSDRGIQPQHF. The DNA of the CDR3 is TGTGCCAGCAGCTCGGACAGGGGGATTCAGCCCCAGCATTTT.